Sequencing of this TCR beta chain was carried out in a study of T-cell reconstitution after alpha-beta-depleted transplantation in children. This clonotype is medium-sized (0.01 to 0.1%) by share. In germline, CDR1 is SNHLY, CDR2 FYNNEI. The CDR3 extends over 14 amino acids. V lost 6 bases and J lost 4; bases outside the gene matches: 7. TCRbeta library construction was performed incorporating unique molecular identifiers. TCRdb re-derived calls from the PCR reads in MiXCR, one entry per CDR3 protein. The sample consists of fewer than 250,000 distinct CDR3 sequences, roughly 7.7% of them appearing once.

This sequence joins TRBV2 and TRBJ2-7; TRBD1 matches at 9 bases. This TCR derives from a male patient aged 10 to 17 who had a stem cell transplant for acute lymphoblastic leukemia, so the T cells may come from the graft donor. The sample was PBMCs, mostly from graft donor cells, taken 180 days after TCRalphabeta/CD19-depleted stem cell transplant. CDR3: CASSAGTGRYEQYF. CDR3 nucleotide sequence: TGTGCCAGCAGCGCCGGGACAGGGAGGTACGAGCAGTACTTC. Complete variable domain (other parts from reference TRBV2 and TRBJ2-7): EPEVTQTPSHQVTQMGQEVILRCVPISNHLYFYWYRQILGQKVEFLVSFYNNEISEKSEIFDDQFSVERPDGSNFTLKIRSTKLEDSAMYFCASSAGTGRYEQYFGPGTRLTVT.